What follows is one TCR beta chain and its context. The data derive from a study of shared T cell receptors in the human thymus. Sequenced by immunoSEQ multiplex PCR; TCRdb stores in-frame clones only, minus some. The sample lists 650,000 to 950,000 clones, 75% to 90% occurring once. The germline gives CDR1 SGHTS, CDR2 YDEGEE. The CDR3 runs to 20 residues. The ends lost 4 bases at V and 5 bases at J; junction bases unmatched: 21. These data also featured in a second study, about human thymus T cells. That source notes: Thymus tissue for the work was resected from patients undergoing corrective heart surgery.

Sequencing used thymocytes. This sequence originates from a girl in the first two years of life with a congenital heart defect. V usage is TRBV5-8 and J usage is TRBJ2-7, with TRBD2 identical over 13 bases. The CDR3 bases are TGTGCCAGCAGCCCCTCGGACAGGACACCCGGGACTAGCGGGGAAGACGAGCAGTACTTC. Its protein product is CASSPSDRTPGTSGEDEQYF.